This T cell receptor beta chain was sequenced during a study of T cell responses to AZD1222 COVID-19 vaccine. Germline CDR1 is MGHRA and CDR2 is YSYEKL. The CDR3 length is 15 residues. The junction had 4 bases not matched to a gene; V was cut back by 3 bases and J by 3 bases. Regarding the study as a whole: Repertoires were obtained solely post-peak T cell response. A mostly white British donor set with more females was recruited, and clonal diversity was possibly underestimated. Baseline serology detected seropositivity in only a handful of AZD1222 recipients. CD4 TCRs associated with vaccination spanned spike, dominating at 160-218 and 743-854.

Using immunoSEQ multiplex PCR, the repertoire was profiled, and TCRdb retains in-frame clones only, with some absent. The sample shows roughly 77,000 clones, approximately 88% of them seen only once. In regard to this clone: The antigen is not known.

The source of this sequence is an adult in good health. The chain has TRBV4-1 and TRBJ1-5, with 8 bases that match TRBD1. The starting material was peripheral blood, obtained on day 0 of MenACWY control vaccination. The CDR3 region is CASSQGQANNQPQHF. In DNA form, the CDR3 reads TGCGCCAGCAGCCAGGGACAGGCGAACAATCAGCCCCAGCATTTT.